This TCR beta chain was captured by sequencing in a study of shared clonotypes between healthy human individuals. Study details: Three men and a couple of women, aged 18 to 49, were donors.

Regarding this clone: Its antigen is not known.

The CDR3 covers 15 residues. CDR1 is SGHVS and CDR2 is FNYEAQ in the germline V gene. Trimming shortened V by 6 bases and J by 1 base, and 10 bases separated the two germline ends. Study results and caveats: All-four-donor shared clonotypes had higher generation probabilities than non-shared clonotypes did.

In the original processing: ImmunoSEQ sequences covered only the junction and lacked quality scores; filtering therefore differed. The table came from immunoSEQ multiplex PCR; TCRdb's copy has only in-frame clones and leaves some out. V and J calls and clone size follow that table, whereas D and trimming were derived from the DNA. Of about 670,000 clones in the sample, 72% were seen once. The chain combines TRBV7-6 with TRBJ2-6, with D unclear. The source is a woman younger than 45 in good health. The sequencing sample was made of memory CD4+ T cells sorted from blood. Subset denoted: CD45RA-negative fraction. CDR3 amino acids: CASRSTQSGANVLTF. CDR3 coding DNA: TGTGCCAGCAGATCCACCCAGTCTGGGGCCAACGTCCTGACTTTC. Using reference TRBV7-6 and TRBJ2-6 for the parts outside the CDR3, the full variable domain is GAGVSQSPRYKVTKRGQDVALRCDPISGHVSLYWYRQALGQGPEFLTYFNYEAQQDKSGLPNDRFSAERPEGSISTLTIQRTEQRDSAMYRCASRSTQSGANVLTFGAGSRLTVL.